The next 3 T cell receptor beta chains were all read from a single sample in a study of blood T cell repertoires in COVID-19. Assay used: immunoSEQ multiplex PCR; TCRdb lists only in-frame clones, some missing. Found here are 84,000 or so clones, around four fifths of them singletons; the top ten hold 10% to 15%. The sample was peripheral blood. The receptors were sampled from a woman in her 70s with active or convalescent COVID-19.

Only one count was recorded for this clone. This chain uses TRBV7-9 with TRBJ1-1; 10 positions match TRBD1. This CDR3 contains 12 residues. V lost 5 bases, J lost 11 bases, and 5 bases stayed unmatched. Germline V gene data show CDR1 as SEHNR and CDR2 as FQNEAQ (reference sequence). DNA of the CDR3: TGTGCCAGCAGCAAGACAGGGGGCTACGCTTTCTTT. This translates into CASSKTGGYAFF. The full variable domain, in which reference TRBV7-9 and TRBJ1-1 provide the parts outside the CDR3, is DTGVSQNPRHKITKRGQNVTFRCDPISEHNRLYWYRQTLGQGPEFLTYFQNEAQLEKSRLLSDRFSAERPKGSFSTLEIQRTEQGDSAMYLCASSKTGGYAFFGQGTRLTVV.

The gene calls are TRBV18 and TRBJ1-3; 8 nucleotides line up with TRBD1. The CDR3 length is 13 residues. J gave up 6 bases and V 6 bases, and 4 bases lay outside the gene matches. Germline V CDR1 and CDR2: KGHSH, LQKENI. The CDR3 coding sequence is TGTGCCAGCTCCGGACAGGGTGAAAACACCATATATTTT. Translating gives CASSGQGENTIYF.

The V gene is TRBV28, the J gene TRBJ2-7, with 8 positions matching TRBD2. The CDR3 extends over 18 amino acids. V was clipped by 5 bases and J by 6 bases; unmatched bases: 21. Germline V gives CDR1 MDHEN, CDR2 SYDVKM. The CDR3 here is CASSAPGGADANWGEQYF. CDR3 in DNA: TGTGCCAGCAGTGCCCCGGGGGGGGCCGACGCCAATTGGGGCGAGCAGTACTTC.